Sequencing of this TCR beta chain was carried out in a study of CD8 T cells in Susac syndrome. Blood CD8+ and CD4+ T cells underwent high-throughput TCR beta sequencing. Random-hexamer reverse transcription was applied to roughly 0.5 to 1 ug RNA. The immunoSEQ assay covered 54 Vbeta and 13 Jbeta segments for CDR3. TCRdb re-called the immunoSEQ multiplex PCR reads through MiXCR, storing one row per CDR3 protein. The table lists 200,000 to 250,000 distinct CDR3 sequences, about 90% of them singletons. Sample: CD8+ T cells from PBMCs. The receptor comes from a human donor with multiple sclerosis.

In nucleotides, the CDR3 is TGTGCCAGCAGCCCAAGGGCCCCGCTAAAGGGCTACACCTTC. Its protein product is CASSPRAPLKGYTF. The J gene is TRBJ1-2, the V gene TRBV13; D is unclear. CDR1 and CDR2 from the germline V gene are PRHDT and FYEKMQ (reference sequence). The CDR3 loop spans 14 amino acids. Trimming left V 5 bases short and J 8 bases short, with 18 bases between.